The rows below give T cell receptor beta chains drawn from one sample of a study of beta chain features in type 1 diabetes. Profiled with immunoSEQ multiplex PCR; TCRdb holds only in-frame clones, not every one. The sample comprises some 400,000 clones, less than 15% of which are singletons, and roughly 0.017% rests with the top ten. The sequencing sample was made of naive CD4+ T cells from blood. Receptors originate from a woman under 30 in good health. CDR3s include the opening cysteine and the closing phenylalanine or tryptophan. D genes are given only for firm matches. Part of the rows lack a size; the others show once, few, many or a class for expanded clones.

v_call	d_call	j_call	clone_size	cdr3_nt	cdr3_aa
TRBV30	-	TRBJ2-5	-	TGTGCCTGGGGGGAGGTCATTCAGACCCAGTACTTC	CAWGEVIQTQYF
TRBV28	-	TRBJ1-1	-	TGTGCCAGCAGTTTAGCGGCGGCTGAAGCTTTCTTT	CASSLAAAEAFF
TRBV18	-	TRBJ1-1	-	TGTGCCAGCACCCGACAGGAGATGAACACTGAAGCTTTCTTT	CASTRQEMNTEAFF
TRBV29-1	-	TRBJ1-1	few	TGCAGCGTCGAAGGCCAGATGAACACTGAAGCTTTCTTT	CSVEGQMNTEAFF
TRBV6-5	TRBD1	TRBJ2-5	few	TGTGCCAGCAGTTACCCCCGGGACAGGGGGAGGGAGACCCAGTACTTC	CASSYPRDRGRETQYF
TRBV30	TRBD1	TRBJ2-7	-	TGTGCCTGGAGAAGCCCCACCGTGACAGGGGACTACGAGCAGTACTTC	CAWRSPTVTGDYEQYF
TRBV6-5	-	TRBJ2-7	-	TGTGCCAGCAGTTACGTTAGGGGGTCCTACGAGCAGTACTTC	CASSYVRGSYEQYF
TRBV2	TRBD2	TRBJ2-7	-	TGTGCCAGCAAGAGACTAGCGGGAGACTCCTACGAGCAGTACTTC	CASKRLAGDSYEQYF
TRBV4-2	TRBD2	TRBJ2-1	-	TGTGCCAGCAGCCAAGAAACTAGCGGGACCTACAATGAGCAGTTCTTC	CASSQETSGTYNEQFF
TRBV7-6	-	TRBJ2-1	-	TGTGCCAGCAGCTTAGCGGGAGGGGGGCGCAATGAGCAGTTCTTC	CASSLAGGGRNEQFF
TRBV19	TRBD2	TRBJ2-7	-	TGTGCCAGTAGTATAGCCCTAGCGGGAGGACAGGACGAGCAGTACTTC	CASSIALAGGQDEQYF
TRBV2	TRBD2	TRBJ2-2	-	TGTGCCAGCAGTGACCCGGCGGGAGTGAACACCGGGGAGCTGTTTTTT	CASSDPAGVNTGELFF
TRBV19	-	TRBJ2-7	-	TGTGCCAGTAGTAGTGGTGGAGGAGGTTACGAGCAGTACTTC	CASSSGGGGYEQYF
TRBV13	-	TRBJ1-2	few	TGTGCCAGCAGCTTAGTTGGACAACCGCCTGGCTACACCTTC	CASSLVGQPPGYTF
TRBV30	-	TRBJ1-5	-	TGTGCCTGGAGCTTGGGTGGGGGAGGGGTCCAGCCCCAGCATTTT	CAWSLGGGGVQPQHF
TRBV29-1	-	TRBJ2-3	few	TGCAGCGTACAAGGGGGTACAGATACGCAGTATTTT	CSVQGGTDTQYF
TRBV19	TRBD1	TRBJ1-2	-	TGTGCCAGTAGAGGGGGACAGTCTTACTATGGCTACACCTTC	CASRGGQSYYGYTF
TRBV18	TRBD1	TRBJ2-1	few	TGTGCCAGCTCACTGGGACAGGTGGTCAGGGATGAGCAGTTCTTC	CASSLGQVVRDEQFF
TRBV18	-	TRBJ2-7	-	TGTGCCAGCTCACCACGGAGCTCCTACGAGCAGTACTTC	CASSPRSSYEQYF
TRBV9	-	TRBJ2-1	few	TGTGCCAGCAGCGCCTCCCCACGGAGGGAGCAGTTCTTC	CASSASPRREQFF
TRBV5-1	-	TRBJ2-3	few	TGCGCCAGCAGCTTGGCCAGTCCTGAAGATACGCAGTATTTT	CASSLASPEDTQYF
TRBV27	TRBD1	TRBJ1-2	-	TGTGCCAGCAGACGGGGGGACAGGGGGGATGGCTACACCTTC	CASRRGDRGDGYTF
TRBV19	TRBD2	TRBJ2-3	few	TGTGCCAGTAGTGTCATTAGCGGGCCTCAAGATACGCAGTATTTT	CASSVISGPQDTQYF
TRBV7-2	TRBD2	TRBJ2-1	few	TGTGCCAGCAGCTTTAGCGGGAGCAATGAGCAGTTCTTC	CASSFSGSNEQFF
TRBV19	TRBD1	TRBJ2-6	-	TGTGCCAGTAGTCGACAGGGGAGCTCTGGGGCCAACGTCCTGACTTTC	CASSRQGSSGANVLTF
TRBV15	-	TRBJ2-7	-	TGTGCCACCAGCAGAGCCGGGGATTCCTACGAGCAGTACTTC	CATSRAGDSYEQYF
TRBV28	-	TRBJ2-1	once	TGTGCCAGCAGTTTAGCGTGGCGGGCCTCCTACAATGAGCAGTTCTTC	CASSLAWRASYNEQFF